The TCR beta chain under discussion was sequenced for a study of human T cells and chemical hapten exposure. Each CDR3 protein gets one entry after TCRdb re-called the RACE reads with MiXCR. The sample includes 180,000 or so distinct CDR3 sequences, approximately 20% of them seen just once. The CDR3 contains 14 residues. Between the trimmed V and J ends, which lost 2 bases and 3 bases, there was a span of 7 bases. Stated time point: patch test 1, 2 weeks after DPC sensitization. Stated treatment: therapeutic diphenylcyclopropenone sensitization with weekly scalp DPC. This receptor was taken from a woman aged 45 to 65 with alopecia areata. Some clones in this sample may be carry-over from other donors' samples. The input for sequencing was whole blood, taken in connection with sensitization to the hapten diphenylcyclopropenone (DPC). The V gene is TRBV12-3 or TRBV12-4, the J gene TRBJ2-2; no clear D gene. Here the CDR3 reads CASSLSRDTGELFF. DNA for the CDR3: TGTGCCAGCAGTTTATCGAGAGACACCGGGGAGCTGTTTTTT.